Listed below are T cell receptor beta chains from one sample, sequenced in a study of blood T cell repertoires in COVID-19. TCRdb's copy holds only in-frame clones and misses some; the assay was immunoSEQ multiplex PCR. The data contain roughly 130,000 clones, about 88% of them singletons. The sample consisted of peripheral blood. The receptors were sampled from a man aged 45-65 years with active COVID-19. The CDR3 runs from the conserved cysteine through the conserved F or W. A D gene is named only where the DNA matches it firmly.

CDR3nt	CDR3aa	d_gene	j_gene	v_gene
TGTGCTAGTGGTTTGACCAGCGGGACTCGAGAGACCCAGTACTTC	CASGLTSGTRETQYF	TRBD2	TRBJ2-5	TRBV12-5
TGTGCCAGTAGTATAAGCGGACAGGGGTATGGCTACACCTTC	CASSISGQGYGYTF	TRBD1	TRBJ1-2	TRBV19
TGTGCCAGTCGCCGACAGGGAGTTAGCAATCAGCCCCAGCATTTT	CASRRQGVSNQPQHF	TRBD1	TRBJ1-5	TRBV19
TGTGCCAGCTCACGCCCCGGGACAGGGGGTCGACGGTATGGCTACACCTTC	CASSRPGTGGRRYGYTF	TRBD1	TRBJ1-2	TRBV18
TGTGCCAGCTCACCACCGACGCGGGCTGAAGCTTTCTTT	CASSPPTRAEAFF	NA	TRBJ1-1	TRBV18
TGTGCCAGCAGCTTAAGAGGGTCGAACACCGGGGAGCTGTTTTTT	CASSLRGSNTGELFF	NA	TRBJ2-2	TRBV7-9
TGTGCCACCAGCCCTCGGAGGACAGGTTCGTGGACCCAGTACTTC	CATSPRRTGSWTQYF	TRBD1	TRBJ2-5	TRBV15
TGTGCCAGCAGCAGAGGGGGAGGGACAGGGTCCGATACGCAGTATTTT	CASSRGGGTGSDTQYF	TRBD1	TRBJ2-3	TRBV13
TGTGCCAGCTCGACAGGGGGCTCTGGAAACACCATATATTTT	CASSTGGSGNTIYF	TRBD1	TRBJ1-3	TRBV9
TGTGCCAGCAGTCCATACACCGGGGAGCTGTTTTTT	CASSPYTGELFF	NA	TRBJ2-2	TRBV2
TGTGCCAGCAGTAACTCCAGGGTTGAAAATTCACCCCTCCACTTT	CASSNSRVENSPLHF	NA	TRBJ1-6	TRBV6-6
TGCGCCAGCAGTGTGACAGGGGACGCTGAAGCTTTCTTT	CASSVTGDAEAFF	TRBD1	TRBJ1-1	TRBV10-2
TGTGCCAGTAGTTCGACAGGGGGCGCGAGGGCTGGCTACACCTTC	CASSSTGGARAGYTF	TRBD1	TRBJ1-2	TRBV19
TGTGCCAGCAGCGTAGGGAGACAGGGGAGAATAACCGGGGAGCTGTTTTTT	CASSVGRQGRITGELFF	TRBD1	TRBJ2-2	TRBV9